This paragraph covers one T cell receptor beta chain sequence. Antigen specificity is unknown. Germline lookup yields CDR1 KGHSH and CDR2 LQKENI. The junction had 7 bases not matched to a gene; V was cut back by 6 bases and J by 5 bases. This CDR3 spans 14 amino acids. Assay used: immunoSEQ multiplex PCR; TCRdb lists only in-frame clones, some missing. The table records about 49,000 clones, around 91% of them present only once. The data stem from a study of cytomegalovirus exposure and HLA in healthy donors. The overall study: The roughly 120 validation repertoires, a later analysis reported, used the same platform as the approximately 650 first-cohort repertoires.

Notes on the study in general: It was approximately 160 TCR beta chains that were listed as cytomegalovirus-associated.

The sample taken for sequencing was PBMCs. The clonotype was recovered from a man in his late teens or twenties in good health and CMV-seronegative. The chain uses TRBV18 and TRBJ1-2, with 9 bases fitting TRBD1. The CDR3 nucleotides are TGTGCCAGCTCCCCGGACAGGGGTTCATATGGCTACACCTTC. Residues: CASSPDRGSYGYTF.